The text below deals with one TCR beta chain. Its antigen target is currently unknown. Per-nucleotide qualities are absent, and no much larger clonotype sits a single base away. This sample is drawn from a study of siplizumab effects on memory and regulatory T cells (dated by TCRdb to between 2018 and 2021). At the level of the whole study: The effect of the anti-CD2 antibody siplizumab on alloreactive T-cell subsets was examined in allogeneic mixed lymphocyte reactions constructed from human PBMCs. The paper's findings and limits, for the study overall: Whether proliferating Tregs from siplizumab cultures were suppressive was not functionally confirmed. Siplizumab significantly lowered the cumulative frequency of alloreactive sequences that could be traced to unstimulated CD4+ memory T cells. Unstimulated naive T cells appeared more diverse than memory T cells, and naive cells seemed to contribute substantially to the alloresponse. A naive or memory phenotype could not be assigned to roughly 80-95% of proliferating CD4+ or CD8+ clones. Among mappable alloreactive CD4+ clones, an average Treg-derived fraction of roughly 71% was observed with siplizumab, compared with roughly 28% in control reactions. Because sequences at frequencies below about 10^-5 were poorly captured, only a minor fraction of alloreactive clones could be mapped back to unstimulated subsets.

The method behind the library was the immunoSEQ multiplex PCR assay. The deep sequencing platform assayed 80,000 to 100,000 TCR templates per sample. Genomic DNA extracted from sorted T cells was used for TCRbeta CDR3 sequencing. The paper's data handling went like this. The R programming language was used for the clonal analysis of the TCRbeta CDR3 data. Unstimulated samples were compared with post-reaction CFSE-low samples to define alloreactive CD4+ and CD8+ clones. Regulatory or non-regulatory origin of alloreactive CD4+ clones was assigned by matching sequences to the sorted unstimulated Treg and non-Treg repertoires. Here the immuneACCESS table is served through TCRdb, limited to in-frame sequences with V and J called. Missing clones are a known gap in these copies; in checked studies unresolved V genes cover under half, and the rest lacks a known reason. D and trimming were read from the DNA, whereas the V and J calls and clone size are those reported in that table. In this sample the table shows approximately 100,000 clones, about 91% of which occur a single time. Clones ranked in the top ten supply roughly 2.5% of the sample.

V and J are truncated by 5 bases and 7 bases respectively, leaving an intervening sequence of 18 bases. Inclusive of the bounding cysteine and phenylalanine, the CDR3 is 14 residues long. Here the CDR3 DNA is all that survives: 42 bases in frame from base 1. CDR1 SEHNR and CDR2 FQNEAQ are derived from the germline V gene (reference sequence). Sorted unstimulated T cells, along with proliferating T cells recovered from mixed lymphocyte reactions, underwent TCRbeta CDR3 sequencing. Fresh whole blood from 9 to 11 HLA-typed healthy donors was used to isolate PBMCs. In this chain, TRBV7-9 is recombined with TRBJ2-7; TRBD1 is possibly the D segment (6 matching bases). Sequencing input: CD4+ T cells sorted from blood. The receptor's source is a human donor in good health. Some clones in this sample may be carry-over from other donors' samples. The CDR3 reads as follows: CASSQTGSGGEQYF. The bases read TGTGCCAGCAGCCAAACAGGGTCGGGTGGAGAGCAGTACTTC.